A single sample is the source of the 16 T cell receptor beta chains below, sequenced in a study of blood T cell repertoires in COVID-19. Using immunoSEQ multiplex PCR, the repertoire was profiled, and TCRdb retains in-frame clones only, with some absent. The sample consists of approximately 150,000 clones, around 81% of them appearing once. The material sequenced was peripheral blood. The source is a woman of 80 years or more with COVID-19, enrolled during active disease.

This chain joins TRBV5-1 and TRBJ2-7; 8 bases line up with TRBD1. Germline V gene lookup returns CDR1 SGHRS and CDR2 YFSETQ. The CDR3 has 14 amino acids. V shed 7 bases and J 0 bases; nucleotides not matched to a gene: 6. Here the CDR3 DNA reads TGCGCCAGCGGAGAGACAGGGGCCTCCTACGAGCAGTACTTC. This codes for CASGETGASYEQYF.

The rearrangement links TRBV15 to TRBJ2-2, with D perhaps TRBD2 (5 bases). Per the germline V gene, CDR1 is LNHNV and CDR2 is YYDKDF (reference sequence). There are 13 residues in the CDR3. Trimming shortened V by 3 bases and J by 5 bases, and 7 bases separated the two germline ends. The CDR3 DNA reads as TGTGCCACCAGCAGCAGGACTACCGGGGAGCTGTTTTTT. This sequence encodes CATSSRTTGELFF.

The gene calls are TRBV4-1 and TRBJ1-2; 7 bases line up with TRBD1. V was clipped by 4 bases and J by 8 bases; unmatched bases: 28. The germline gives CDR1 MGHRA, CDR2 YSYEKL. The CDR3 loop spans 20 amino acids. CDR3 DNA sequence: TGCGCCAGCAGCCCCCCCCCAGGAGGGACAGAACGGCCAGATTCCCCCGGCTACACCTTC. It specifies CASSPPPGGTERPDSPGYTF.

V is TRBV7-3 and J is TRBJ2-2; 11 positions match TRBD2. Germline assignment: CDR1 SGHTA and CDR2 FQGTGA. V was clipped by 7 bases and J by 3 bases; unmatched bases: 22. The CDR3 totals 21 residues. The CDR3 bases are TGTGCCAGCACCTCCAGAACCCCCCGACTAGCGGGGAGTAGAGACACCGGGGAGCTGTTTTTT. It codes for CASTSRTPRLAGSRDTGELFF.

The genes are TRBV7-2 and TRBJ2-1, with D perhaps TRBD1 (6 bases). This CDR3 is 15 amino acids long. Germline V gives CDR1 SGHTA, CDR2 FQGNSA. Trimming shortened V by 1 base and J by 4 bases, and 11 bases separated the two germline ends. In DNA, the CDR3 is TGTGCCAGCAGCTTAGTCCAGGGGTTTTACAATGAGCAGTTCTTC. As protein: CASSLVQGFYNEQFF. The whole variable domain, remainder taken from reference TRBV7-2 and TRBJ2-1, is GAGVSQSPSNKVTEKGKDVELRCDPISGHTALYWYRQSLGQGLEFLIYFQGNSAPDKSGLPSDRFSAERTGGSVSTLTIQRTQQEDSAVYLCASSLVQGFYNEQFFGPGTRLTVL.

The chain couples TRBV27 to TRBJ1-5; TRBD1 matches 9 bases. Losses at the gene ends were 5 bases for V and 7 bases for J; bases not matched to a gene: 12. Per germline, CDR1 MNHEY and CDR2 SMNVEV (reference sequence). This CDR3 is 16 amino acids long. CDR3 sequence: CASSQKGTGIKQPQHF. DNA of the CDR3: TGTGCCAGCAGTCAAAAAGGGACAGGGATCAAACAGCCCCAGCATTTT.

The V call is TRBV6-4, the J call TRBJ2-3; TRBD1 is a possible D gene (5 bases). V lost 4 bases to trimming and J lost 4 bases, with 9 bases between them. Germline values: CDR1 MRHNA, CDR2 SNTAGT. CDR3 length: 13 amino acids. CDR3 amino acids: CASSVGQADTQYF. The CDR3, as DNA: TGTGCCAGCAGTGTGGGGCAGGCAGATACGCAGTATTTT.

The V and J genes are TRBV3-1 (or the pseudogene TRBV3-2) and TRBJ1-6, with 7 bases identical to TRBD1. Germline CDR1 and CDR2: LGHDT and YNNKEL (reference sequence). The V segment lost 3 bases and the J segment 4 bases; nucleotides outside the gene matches: 3. The CDR3 consists of 15 residues. The CDR3 coding sequence is TGTGCCAGCAGCCACGTACAGGGGTATAATTCACCCCTCCACTTT. It specifies CASSHVQGYNSPLHF.

The chain employs TRBV9 and TRBJ2-4; D is undetermined. Germline loops: CDR1 SGDLS, CDR2 YYNGEE. This CDR3 contains 13 residues. V shed 0 bases and J shed 9 bases, with 10 bases lying between them. In DNA, the CDR3 is TGTGCCAGCAGCGTAGCCGACTCAAGCATTCAGTACTTC. Residues: CASSVADSSIQYF.

The chain recombines TRBV18 with TRBJ1-3; 8 bases line up with TRBD1. There are 15 residues in the CDR3. The germline V gene encodes CDR1 KGHSH and CDR2 LQKENI. Unmatched junction bases numbered 5, after V lost 3 bases and J lost 4 bases. CDR3 DNA: TGTGCCAGCTCACCTGCAGGGGGCGAAGGAAACACCATATATTTT. It yields the protein CASSPAGGEGNTIYF.

The V gene is TRBV4-1, the J gene TRBJ1-2; 8 positions agree with TRBD1. J was trimmed by 5 bases and V by 0 bases; bases with no gene match: 11. From germline, CDR1 is MGHRA and CDR2 YSYEKL. This CDR3 has 17 amino acids. The CDR3 bases are TGCGCCAGCAGCCAAGATAATAGACAGGGGTTGGGTTATGGCTACACCTTC. Encoded protein: CASSQDNRQGLGYGYTF.

The chain employs TRBV3-1 (or the pseudogene TRBV3-2) and TRBJ1-2; D perhaps matches TRBD1 (6 bases). From germline, CDR1 is LGHDT and CDR2 YNNKEL (reference sequence). Trimming took off 3 bases at V and 8 bases at J, with 16 bases between the two ends. The CDR3 has 14 residues. DNA for the CDR3: TGTGCCAGCAGCCACGCGAACAGGGCGCGGGGCTACACCTTC. This gives the protein CASSHANRARGYTF.

V is TRBV28 and J is TRBJ1-6, with D possibly matching TRBD1 (6 bases). The CDR3 sequence is 16 residues long. V was clipped by 3 bases and J by 2 bases, with 11 bases between them. In germline, CDR1 is MDHEN, CDR2 SYDVKM. The CDR3 loop reads CASSLVRGTYNSPLHF. CDR3 sequence (DNA): TGTGCCAGCAGTTTGGTCAGGGGAACCTATAATTCACCCCTCCACTTT.

V and J are TRBV21-1 and TRBJ2-7; the table's TRBD2 call for D was not verified on the DNA. TRBV21-1 is assigned pseudogene status. There are 15 residues in the CDR3. The CDR3 here is CASSATGGFSYEQYF. CDR3 nucleotides: TGTGCCAGCAGCGCCACGGGGGGCTTCTCCTACGAGCAGTACTTC.

The chain links TRBV27 to TRBJ2-1, with D perhaps matching TRBD1 (6 bases). From germline, CDR1 is MNHEY and CDR2 SMNVEV (reference sequence). Trimming removed 2 bases at V and 3 bases at J, with 11 bases between. The CDR3 loop spans 15 amino acids. DNA for the CDR3: TGTGCCAGCAGTTTAAGGTCAGGGGTCTACAATGAGCAGTTCTTC. This codes for CASSLRSGVYNEQFF.

This chain joins TRBV5-6 and TRBJ2-2; D remains unclear. Germline V lookup: CDR1 SGHDT, CDR2 YYEEEE. The CDR3 totals 16 residues. V was shortened by 2 bases and J by 0 bases, with 11 bases between the two germline ends. The CDR3 reads CASSFSGLPNTGELFF. In DNA form, the CDR3 reads TGTGCCAGCAGCTTTTCGGGTTTGCCGAACACCGGGGAGCTGTTTTTT.